The 7 T cell receptor beta chains below all came from one sample that was sequenced in a study of blood T cell repertoires in COVID-19. Using immunoSEQ multiplex PCR, the repertoire was profiled, and TCRdb retains in-frame clones only, with some absent. This repertoire shows over 70,000 clones, 75% to 90% found once; its top ten account for under 6%. The sample was peripheral blood. The receptors stem from a man older than 75 with acute or convalescent COVID-19.

DNA for the CDR3: TGTGCCAGCAGCGTAAGTAGCGGGGGCAGTATTAGAACCGGTGAGCAGTTCTTC. It encodes CASSVSSGGSIRTGEQFF. V is TRBV9 and J is TRBJ2-1, with TRBD2 identical over 9 bases. V shed 1 base, J shed 9 bases, and the junction held 17 bases outside the gene matches. From germline, CDR1 is SGDLS and CDR2 YYNGEE. This CDR3 has 18 amino acids.

This chain uses TRBV6-2 or TRBV6-3 with TRBJ2-1; D is possibly TRBD1 (5 bases). CDR1 MNHEY and CDR2 SVGEGT come from the germline V gene. There are 13 residues in the CDR3. Trimming removed 5 bases at V and 8 bases at J, with 13 bases between. CDR3 sequence (DNA): TGTGCCAGCAGTGCTCGCAGGGTCTATGAGCAGTTCTTC. Its translation: CASSARRVYEQFF.

This clone has just one count. The chain recombines TRBV2 with TRBJ2-5; TRBD2 is a possible D gene (6 bases). Germline CDR1 is SNHLY and CDR2 is FYNNEI. The CDR3 is 13 residues long. Trimming removed 8 bases at V and 3 bases at J, with 13 bases between. This CDR3 is CASARDLEETQYF. CDR3 sequence (DNA): TGTGCCAGCGCCAGGGACTTAGAAGAGACCCAGTACTTC.

The chain combines TRBV14 with TRBJ1-6; TRBD1 matches at 9 bases. The trim removed 1 base at V and 6 bases at J, leaving 4 bases unmatched. Per germline, CDR1 SGHDN and CDR2 FVKESK. The CDR3 loop spans 16 amino acids. CDR3 coding DNA: TGTGCCAGCAGCCAAGTTCGGGACAGGGCTAATTCACCCCTCCACTTT. Translating it yields CASSQVRDRANSPLHF. Full variable domain (rest looked up from reference TRBV14 and TRBJ1-6): EAGVTQFPSHSVIEKGQTVTLRCDPISGHDNLYWYRRVMGKEIKFLLHFVKESKQDESGMPNNRFLAERTGGTYSTLKVQPAELEDSGVYFCASSQVRDRANSPLHFGNGTRLTVT.

The chain has TRBV2 and TRBJ1-6; 8 bases match TRBD1. The CDR3 consists of 16 residues. Per the germline V gene, CDR1 is SNHLY and CDR2 is FYNNEI. V dropped 4 bases and J dropped 6; count of bases not matched to a gene: 8. CDR3 DNA: TGTGCCAGCAGTGGCATTGGGGGACAGGCTAATTCACCCCTCCACTTT. Protein: CASSGIGGQANSPLHF.

The chain couples TRBV27 to TRBJ1-6; 11 bases agree with TRBD1. The ends lost 0 bases at V and 11 bases at J; junction bases unmatched: 3. From germline, CDR1 is MNHEY and CDR2 SMNVEV (reference sequence). The length of the CDR3 is 15 residues. CDR3 nucleotides: TGTGCCAGCAGTTTATCCCCGGACAGGGGGCCACCCCTCCACTTT. Translation: CASSLSPDRGPPLHF.

The chain couples TRBV7-3 to TRBJ2-5; D possibly corresponds to TRBD2 (5 bases). CDR1 and CDR2 (germline): SGHTA, FQGTGA. V lost 3 bases to trimming and J lost 3 bases, with 14 bases between them. The CDR3 runs 15 residues. CDR3 residues: CASSFGPSWEETQYF. The DNA for the CDR3 is TGTGCCAGCAGCTTCGGCCCTAGCTGGGAAGAGACCCAGTACTTC. Full variable domain (outside the CDR3, taken from reference TRBV7-3 and TRBJ2-5): GAGVSQTPSNKVTEKGKYVELRCDPISGHTALYWYRQSLGQGPEFLIYFQGTGAADDSGLPNDRFFAVRPEGSVSTLKIQRTERGDSAVYLCASSFGPSWEETQYFGPGTRLLVL.